Listed below are T cell receptor beta chains from one sample, sequenced in a study of blood T cell repertoires in COVID-19. Assay: immunoSEQ multiplex PCR; the TCRdb copy retains only in-frame clones and omits some. The data show 250,000 to 350,000 clones, around nine tenths seen once. The sequencing input was peripheral blood. These receptors were obtained from a woman aged 30 to 39 with COVID-19, enrolled during active disease. Each CDR3 is given with its conserved first and last residue. D genes are given only for firm matches. Rows give clone size only sometimes, using once, few, many, or a class for an expanded clone.

j_call clone_size d_call v_call cdr3_length cdr3_nt cdr3_aa
TRBJ1-6 once - TRBV4-1 15 TGCGCCAGCAGCCAAGTACCGGGATGGGATTCACCCCTCCACTTT CASSQVPGWDSPLHF
TRBJ2-1 - TRBD1 TRBV25-1 14 TGTGCCAGCCTACTAGGACAGGGGTCAAATGAGCAGTTCTTC CASLLGQGSNEQFF
TRBJ1-5 - - TRBV5-1 15 TGCGCCAGCAGCCACACCCTTCTTAGCAATCAGCCCCAGCATTTT CASSHTLLSNQPQHF
TRBJ2-1 - TRBD2 TRBV2 13 TGTGCCAGCAGTGAAGTGGCGGGAGGGCCCAAGTTCTTC CASSEVAGGPKFF
TRBJ1-2 - TRBD1 TRBV10-3 15 TGTGCCATCAGTGAAGGAGGGGGCTATAACTATGGCTACACCTTC CAISEGGGYNYGYTF
TRBJ1-3 - - TRBV30 12 TGTGCCTGGATGGGCACCAGGAACACCATATATTTT CAWMGTRNTIYF
TRBJ2-7 - - TRBV3-1/TRBV3-2 12 TGTGCCAGCAGCCAAGTAGTGGACGAGCAGTACTTC CASSQVVDEQYF
TRBJ2-1 - TRBD2 TRBV27 16 TGTGCCAGCAGTTTAGTAGCGGGGAGCTCCTACAATGAGCAGTTCTTC CASSLVAGSSYNEQFF
TRBJ2-7 few - TRBV29-1 11 TGCAGCGCCGGACTGCCCTACGAGCAGTACTTC CSAGLPYEQYF
TRBJ2-1 few TRBD2 TRBV6-2/TRBV6-3 14 TGTGCCAGCAGTTTAGCGGGAGATAGCAATGAGCAGTTCTTC CASSLAGDSNEQFF